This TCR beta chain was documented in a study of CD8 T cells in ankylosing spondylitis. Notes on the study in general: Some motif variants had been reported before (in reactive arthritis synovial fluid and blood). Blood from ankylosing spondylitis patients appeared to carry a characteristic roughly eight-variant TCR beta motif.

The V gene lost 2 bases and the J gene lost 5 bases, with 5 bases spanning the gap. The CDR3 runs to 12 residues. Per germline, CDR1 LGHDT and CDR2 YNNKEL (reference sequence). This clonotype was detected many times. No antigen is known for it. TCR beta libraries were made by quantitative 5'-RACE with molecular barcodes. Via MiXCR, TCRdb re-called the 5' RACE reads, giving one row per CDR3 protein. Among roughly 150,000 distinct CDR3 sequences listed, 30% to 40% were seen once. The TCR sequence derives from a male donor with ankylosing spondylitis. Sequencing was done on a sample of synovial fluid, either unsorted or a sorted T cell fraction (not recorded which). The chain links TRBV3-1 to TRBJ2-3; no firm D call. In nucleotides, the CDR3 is TGTGCCAGCAGCCAAACTCAAGATACGCAGTATTTT. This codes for CASSQTQDTQYF.